The clone carrying this TCR beta chain was seen more than once but under ten times. Its cognate antigen is unknown. The sample is drawn from a study of blood T cells in healthy people across ages. Overall study: Using template switching, researchers captured about one barcoded beta molecule for each two T cells.

Sample-barcoded 5' priming and a J-beta primer mix drove a second PCR of roughly 7 to 11 cycles. Every molecule of cDNA carried a tag from a template-switch adaptor with 12 random nucleotides. Using its own MiXCR run on the 5' RACE reads, TCRdb lists one record per CDR3 protein. The table lists around 1.5 million distinct CDR3 sequences, approximately 63% of them singletons. This CDR3 comprises 12 residues. V was cut by 7 bases and J by 7 bases, with 11 bases left in between. Germline V lookup: CDR1 ENHRY, CDR2 SYGVKD. Study-level findings and limits: Diversity figures based on one million T cells were deemed too low.

The sequencing input was blood. The chain employs TRBV10-3 and TRBJ2-4, with D unresolved. The receptor was isolated from a man between 18 and 35 years old in good health. For the CDR3, the DNA is TGTGCCATCAAAGACCCCCTTAACATTCAGTACTTC. This encodes CAIKDPLNIQYF.